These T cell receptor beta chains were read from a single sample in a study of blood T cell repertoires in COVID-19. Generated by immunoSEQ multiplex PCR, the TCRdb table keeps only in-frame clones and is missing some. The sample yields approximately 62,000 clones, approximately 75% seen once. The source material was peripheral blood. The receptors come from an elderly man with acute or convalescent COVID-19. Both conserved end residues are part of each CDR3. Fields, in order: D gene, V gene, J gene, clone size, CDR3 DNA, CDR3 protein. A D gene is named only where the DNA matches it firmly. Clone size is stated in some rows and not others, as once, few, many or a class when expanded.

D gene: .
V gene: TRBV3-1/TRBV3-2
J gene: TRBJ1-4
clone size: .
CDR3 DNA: TGTGCCAGCAGCCAAGGGGCGGGGGTGAAAAAACTGTTTTTT
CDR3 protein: CASSQGAGVKKLFF

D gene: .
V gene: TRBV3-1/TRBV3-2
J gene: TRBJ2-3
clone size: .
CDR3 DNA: TGTGCCAGCAGCCTGGGACAACTCACAGATACGCAGTATTTT
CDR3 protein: CASSLGQLTDTQYF

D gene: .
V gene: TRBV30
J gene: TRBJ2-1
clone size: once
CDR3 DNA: TGTGCCTGGAGACCTCCGGGCATGGAGGGCCAGGGTGAGCAGTTCTTC
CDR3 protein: CAWRPPGMEGQGEQFF

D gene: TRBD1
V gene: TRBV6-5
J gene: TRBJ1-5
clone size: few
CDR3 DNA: TGTGCCAGCATGGAGACAGGGTGGAATCAGCCCCAGCATTTT
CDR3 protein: CASMETGWNQPQHF

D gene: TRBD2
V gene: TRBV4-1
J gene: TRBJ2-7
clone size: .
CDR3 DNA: TGCGCCAGCAGCCAAGTTGGAGCGGGGGGGCCCGGGGACGAGCAGTACTTC
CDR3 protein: CASSQVGAGGPGDEQYF

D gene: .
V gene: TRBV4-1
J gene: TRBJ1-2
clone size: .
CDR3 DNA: TGCGCCAGCAGCCAAGATTGGCAGGTGGGGGGTGGCTACACCTTC
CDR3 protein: CASSQDWQVGGGYTF

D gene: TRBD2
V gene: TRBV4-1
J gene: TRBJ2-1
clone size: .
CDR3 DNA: TGCGCCAGCAGCCAAGATGCGGGGGGGCTTTACAATGAGCAGTTCTTC
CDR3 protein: CASSQDAGGLYNEQFF

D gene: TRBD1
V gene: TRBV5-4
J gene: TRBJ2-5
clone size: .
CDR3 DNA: TGTGCCAGCAGGGCCGGGACAGGGAGAGAGACCCAGTACTTC
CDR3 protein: CASRAGTGRETQYF

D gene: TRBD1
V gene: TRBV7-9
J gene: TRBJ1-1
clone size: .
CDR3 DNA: TGTGCCAGCAGCGCGGACAGGGTAACTGAAGCTTTCTTT
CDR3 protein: CASSADRVTEAFF

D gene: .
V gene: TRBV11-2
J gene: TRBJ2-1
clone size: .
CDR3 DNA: TGTGCCAGCAGCTCCATGACATTGATAAGCTTAACTGAGCAGTTCTTC
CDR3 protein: CASSSMTLISLTEQFF

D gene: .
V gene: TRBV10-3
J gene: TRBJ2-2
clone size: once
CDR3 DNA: TGTGCCACCAGAGGGGGGGCGAGGACCGGGGAGCTGTTTTTT
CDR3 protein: CATRGGARTGELFF

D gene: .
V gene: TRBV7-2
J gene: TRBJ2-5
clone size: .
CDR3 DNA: TGTGCCAGCAGCCCTTCTGCCGGGGTGAGGTACTTC
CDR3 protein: CASSPSAGVRYF

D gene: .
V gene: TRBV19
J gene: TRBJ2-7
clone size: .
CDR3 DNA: TGTGCCAGTAGCCAGCGCCCTACCTACGAGCAGTACTTC
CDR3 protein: CASSQRPTYEQYF

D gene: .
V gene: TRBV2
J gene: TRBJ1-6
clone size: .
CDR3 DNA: TGTGCCAGCACCTCGAGGAGCGCCTATAATTCACCCCTCCACTTT
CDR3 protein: CASTSRSAYNSPLHF

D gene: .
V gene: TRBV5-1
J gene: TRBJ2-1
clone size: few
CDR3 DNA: TGCGCCAGCAGCTTTCGGCAGGGGCAACACAATGAGCAGTTCTTC
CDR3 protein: CASSFRQGQHNEQFF

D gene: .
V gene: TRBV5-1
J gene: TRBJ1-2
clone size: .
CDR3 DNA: TGCGCCAGCCCGTGGTTCCTACCCACTAACTATGGCTACACCTTC
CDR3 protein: CASPWFLPTNYGYTF

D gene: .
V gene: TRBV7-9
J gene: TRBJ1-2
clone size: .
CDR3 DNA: TGTGCCAGCAGCTTAGATAGCTATGGCTACACCTTC
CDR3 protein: CASSLDSYGYTF

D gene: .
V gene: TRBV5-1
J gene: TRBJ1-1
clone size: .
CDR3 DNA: TGCGCCAGCAGCTTTACGACAGACTCGAACACTGAAGCTTTCTTT
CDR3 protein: CASSFTTDSNTEAFF

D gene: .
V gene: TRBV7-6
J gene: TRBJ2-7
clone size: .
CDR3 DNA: TGTGCCAGCAGCTTAGCGCCTTTGGCAGGGGTCTACGAGCAGTACTTC
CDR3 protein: CASSLAPLAGVYEQYF

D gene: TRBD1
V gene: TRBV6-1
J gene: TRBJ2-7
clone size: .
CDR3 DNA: TGTGCCAGCAGTGACCGGGACAGTTCCTACGAGCAGTACTTC
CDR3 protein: CASSDRDSSYEQYF

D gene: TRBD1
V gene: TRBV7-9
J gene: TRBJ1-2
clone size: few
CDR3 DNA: TGTGCCAGCAGCCTCCGTGGTGTCGGGACAGGGGGAGAAAGTGGCTACACCTTC
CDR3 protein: CASSLRGVGTGGESGYTF

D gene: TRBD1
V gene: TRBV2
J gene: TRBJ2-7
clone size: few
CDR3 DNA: TGTGCCAGCGGGTGGAGGACAGGGTCTAACGAGCAGTACTTC
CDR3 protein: CASGWRTGSNEQYF

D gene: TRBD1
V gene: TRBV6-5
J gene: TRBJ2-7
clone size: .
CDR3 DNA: TGTGCCAGCACTAACCGACAGGGTGGGTACGAGCAGTACTTC
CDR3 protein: CASTNRQGGYEQYF

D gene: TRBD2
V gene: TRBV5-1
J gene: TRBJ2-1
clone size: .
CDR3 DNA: TGCGCCAGCGGCCAAACCGCGGCGGGGGTAAACAATGAGCAGTTCTTC
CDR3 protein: CASGQTAAGVNNEQFF